Below, one TCR beta chain is given with its context. The sample belongs to a study of blood T cell repertoires in COVID-19. Study in general: The samples span acute and convalescent COVID-19 from the United States, Italy and Spain.

No more than 2 weeks before study entry, exposed participants had met a case of COVID-19. Under the authors' procedure: Amplification of reference gene primers provided the estimated nucleated cell counts. Measured with immunoSEQ multiplex PCR; TCRdb has only the in-frame clones, and not every one. The DNA gave D and trimming, while V, J and clone size come from that table. The profile shows about 220,000 clones, about four fifths of them singletons. This CDR3 region has 11 residues. In germline, CDR1 is LNHDA, CDR2 SQIVND (reference sequence). V was shortened by 5 bases and J by 7 bases, with 6 bases between the two germline ends.

Specimen: PBMCs or T cells enriched from blood (not recorded which). The chain joins TRBV19 to TRBJ2-1; D is ambiguous. The TCR was taken from a woman in her 50s who had been exposed to COVID-19. The CDR3 reads CASSVFNEQFF. The CDR3 region has the DNA TGTGCCAGTAGTGTCTTTAATGAGCAGTTCTTC.